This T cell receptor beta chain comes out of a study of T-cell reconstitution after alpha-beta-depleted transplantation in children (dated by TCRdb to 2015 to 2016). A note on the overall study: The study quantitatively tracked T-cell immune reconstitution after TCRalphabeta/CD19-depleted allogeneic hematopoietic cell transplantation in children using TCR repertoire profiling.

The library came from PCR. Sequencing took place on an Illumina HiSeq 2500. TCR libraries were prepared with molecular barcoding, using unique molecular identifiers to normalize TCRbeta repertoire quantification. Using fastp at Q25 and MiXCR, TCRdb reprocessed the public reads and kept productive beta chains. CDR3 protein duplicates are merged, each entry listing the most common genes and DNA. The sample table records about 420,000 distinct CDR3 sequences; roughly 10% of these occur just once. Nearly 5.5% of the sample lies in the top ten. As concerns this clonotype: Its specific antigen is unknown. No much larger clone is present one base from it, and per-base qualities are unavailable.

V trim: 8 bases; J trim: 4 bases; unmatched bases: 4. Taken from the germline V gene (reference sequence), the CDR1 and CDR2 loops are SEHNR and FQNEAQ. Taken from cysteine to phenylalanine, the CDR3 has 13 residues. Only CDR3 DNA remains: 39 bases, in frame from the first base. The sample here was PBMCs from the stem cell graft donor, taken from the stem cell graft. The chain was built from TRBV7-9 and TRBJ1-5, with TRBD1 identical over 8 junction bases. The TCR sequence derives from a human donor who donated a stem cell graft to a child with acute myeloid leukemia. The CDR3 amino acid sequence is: CASGGQENQPQHF. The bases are TGTGCCAGCGGGGGACAGGAGAATCAGCCCCAGCATTTT.